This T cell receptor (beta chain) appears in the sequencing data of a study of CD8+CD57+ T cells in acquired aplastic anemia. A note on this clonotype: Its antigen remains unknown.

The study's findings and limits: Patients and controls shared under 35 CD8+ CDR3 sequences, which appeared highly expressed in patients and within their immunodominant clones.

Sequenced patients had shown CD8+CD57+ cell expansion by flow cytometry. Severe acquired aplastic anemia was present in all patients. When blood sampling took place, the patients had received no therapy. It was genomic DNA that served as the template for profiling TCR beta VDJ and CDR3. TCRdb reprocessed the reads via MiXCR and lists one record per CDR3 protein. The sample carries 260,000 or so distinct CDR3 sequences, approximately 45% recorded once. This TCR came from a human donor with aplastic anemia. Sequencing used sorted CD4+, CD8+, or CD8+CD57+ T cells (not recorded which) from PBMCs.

The CDR3 sequence is CSAKDRPYEQYV. The CDR3, as DNA: TGCAGTGCTAAGGACAGACCCTACGAGCAGTACGTC. V gene TRBV20-1 combines with J gene TRBJ2-7, with a weak D call TRBD1 (6 bases). CDR1 DFQATT and CDR2 SNEGSKA come from the germline V gene (reference sequence). The V and J ends lost 4 bases and 2 bases respectively, with 9 bases between them. This CDR3 is 12 amino acids long.